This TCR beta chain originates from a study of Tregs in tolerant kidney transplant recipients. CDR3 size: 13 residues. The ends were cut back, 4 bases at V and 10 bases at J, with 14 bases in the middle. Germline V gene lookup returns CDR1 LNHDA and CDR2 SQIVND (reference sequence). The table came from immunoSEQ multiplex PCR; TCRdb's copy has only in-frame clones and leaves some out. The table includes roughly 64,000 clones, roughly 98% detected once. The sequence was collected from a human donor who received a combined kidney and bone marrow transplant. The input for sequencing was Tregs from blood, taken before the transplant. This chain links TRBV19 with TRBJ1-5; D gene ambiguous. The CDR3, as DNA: TGTGCCAGTAGTAAAGGACCGGGGAACCCCCAGCATTTT. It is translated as CASSKGPGNPQHF.